Shown below are 14 T cell receptor beta chains from a single sample sequenced in a study of T cell clonotyping in hematopoietic cell transplantation (dated by TCRdb to the early 2020s). The method was the immunoSEQ multiplex PCR assay. Entries here come from immuneACCESS through TCRdb and include only in-frame sequences with V and J called. Some clones fail to appear in such tables; in the studies checked, an unresolved V gene covers under half of the shortfall, and the cause of the remainder is unknown. The sample table contains 15,000 to 20,000 clones; only one count was recorded for roughly 58% of them. Over 9.5% of the sample comes from the top ten. This sample's time point label indicates: 30 days after allo-HCT. The specimen comprised PBMCs, sampled 30 days after allogeneic stem cell transplant. The receptors here all came from a male patient in his fifties who had an allogeneic stem cell transplant from an unrelated donor, so T cells may come from the graft donor. Some clones in this sample may be carry-over from other donors' samples.

This chain connects TRBV4-3 to TRBJ2-7; 8 bases align to TRBD1. The V gene's germline CDR1 is LGHNA and CDR2 YSLEER. The CDR3 covers 13 residues. Trimming removed 1 base from V and 5 bases from J; junction bases left unmatched: 1. CDR3: CASSQVRGHEQYF. CDR3 nucleotides: TGCGCCAGCAGCCAAGTCAGGGGGCACGAGCAGTACTTC.

The chain joins TRBV19 to TRBJ1-1; D uncertain. Trimming removed 2 bases at V and 3 bases at J, with 10 bases between. The CDR3 length is 14 residues. CDR1 is LNHDA and CDR2 is SQIVND in the germline V gene (reference sequence). The DNA for the CDR3 is TGTGCCAGTAGTATAACTACGCAGGACACTGAAGCTTTCTTT. Amino acid sequence: CASSITTQDTEAFF.

The V and J genes are TRBV27 and TRBJ1-2; 9 bases are shared with TRBD1. CDR1 and CDR2 from the germline V gene are MNHEY and SMNVEV (reference sequence). The CDR3 is made up of 14 amino acids. The junction had 5 bases not matched to a gene; V was cut back by 7 bases and J by 2 bases. The CDR3 DNA is TGTGCCAGCAAGAACAGGGGGCTAAACTATGGCTACACCTTC. Its protein is CASKNRGLNYGYTF.

This clone was seen only a few times. This chain uses TRBV30 with TRBJ1-5; 8 bases match TRBD1. The J segment lost 5 bases and the V segment lost 2 bases, leaving 5 bases of the junction unmatched. This CDR3 region has 14 residues. Germline V gene data show CDR1 as GTSNPN and CDR2 as SVGIG (reference sequence). DNA of the CDR3: TGTGCCTGGAGTAGCGGACAGGGAGATCAGCCCCAGCATTTT. This translates into CAWSSGQGDQPQHF.

This clone was counted a few times. V usage is TRBV20-1 and J usage is TRBJ2-7; 8 bases match TRBD2. The CDR3 totals 11 residues. The V gene end was trimmed by 6 bases and the J gene end by 12 bases; junction bases not matched to a gene: 10. CDR1 DFQATT and CDR2 SNEGSKA come from the germline V gene (reference sequence). This CDR3 is CSATEREPGYF. The CDR3 DNA reads TGCAGTGCCACGGAGCGGGAGCCTGGGTACTTC.

This clone is large within its sample. CDR3 sequence reads: CASSPHPGDSNQPQHF. CDR3 bases: TGTGCCAGCAGTCCTCACCCTGGGGATAGCAATCAGCCCCAGCATTTT. The chain links TRBV2 to TRBJ1-5; D remains unclear. This CDR3 contains 16 residues. V was shortened by 5 bases and J by 0 bases, with 14 bases between the two germline ends. Germline lookup yields CDR1 SNHLY and CDR2 FYNNEI.

The table lists this clone with a count of one. V is TRBV6-5 and J is TRBJ1-1; possibly TRBD1 for D (6 bases). This CDR3 comprises 15 residues. Germline values: CDR1 MNHEY, CDR2 SVGAGI. The germline V and J ends were trimmed by 2 bases and 4 bases, with 14 bases remaining between them. The CDR3 DNA reads as TGTGCCAGCAGTTACGACAGGAGGGTTCGCACTGAAGCTTTCTTT. Translation gives CASSYDRRVRTEAFF.

This rearrangement joins TRBV4-3 to TRBJ2-7; D gene uncertain. This CDR3 has 16 residues. Germline-derived CDR1 and CDR2 are LGHNA and YSLEER. The ends were cut back, 1 base at V and 3 bases at J, with 16 bases in the middle. The CDR3 protein is CASSQAPEVKIYEQYF. The CDR3, as DNA: TGCGCCAGCAGCCAAGCACCAGAAGTAAAGATCTACGAGCAGTACTTC.

The chain couples TRBV20-1 to TRBJ2-4; D may be TRBD2 (5 bases). The germline V gene encodes CDR1 DFQATT and CDR2 SNEGSKA (reference sequence). Trimming removed 0 bases at V and 16 bases at J, with 13 bases between. The CDR3 runs 11 residues. The CDR3 DNA follows: TGCAGTGCTAGAGATGAGGGCTCTTTATACTTC. It translates to CSARDEGSLYF.

CDR3 amino acids: CASSPSTDTQYF. CDR3 nucleotides: TGTGCCAGCAGTCCAAGCACAGATACGCAGTATTTT. This chain joins TRBV27 and TRBJ2-3; no definite D call. V was pared by 5 bases and J by 0 bases, with 3 bases between. Per germline, CDR1 MNHEY and CDR2 SMNVEV (reference sequence). This CDR3 is 12 amino acids long.

CDR3 amino acids: CASSHRDENTEAFF. CDR3 nucleotide sequence: TGCGCCAGCAGCCACCGGGACGAGAACACTGAAGCTTTCTTT. J is TRBJ1-1 and V is TRBV4-1, with a possible D match to TRBD1 (5 bases). The V gene's germline CDR1 is MGHRA and CDR2 YSYEKL. V lost 3 bases to trimming and J lost 1 base, with 9 bases between them. This CDR3 is 14 amino acids long.

V gene TRBV4-3 combines with J gene TRBJ1-4; D perhaps matches TRBD1 (6 bases). Germline loops: CDR1 LGHNA, CDR2 YSLEER. V was pared by 0 bases and J by 4 bases, with 9 bases between. The CDR3 contains 15 residues. The CDR3: CASSQDGGGNEKLFF. CDR3 DNA sequence: TGCGCCAGCAGCCAAGATGGAGGGGGTAATGAAAAACTGTTTTTT.

The gene calls are TRBV29-1 and TRBJ1-2; D is undetermined. This CDR3 has 11 residues. V was cut by 7 bases and J by 13 bases, with 19 bases left in between. Germline lookup yields CDR1 SQVTM and CDR2 ANQGSEA. The CDR3 region has the DNA TGCAGCGCCGGTTGGGAGAGAGAAGGCACCTTC. Residues: CSAGWEREGTF.

The chain carries TRBV5-1 and TRBJ2-7; D possibly corresponds to TRBD2 (5 bases). Per the germline V gene, CDR1 is SGHRS and CDR2 is YFSETQ. V lost 2 bases to trimming and J lost 5 bases, with 17 bases between them. This CDR3 is built from 15 residues. The CDR3 sequence is CASSLGNAAGDEQYF. DNA for the CDR3: TGCGCCAGCAGCTTAGGGAATGCGGCGGGTGACGAGCAGTACTTC.